A selection of T cell receptor beta chains follows, all from one sample in a study of PD-1 blockade in classical Hodgkin lymphoma. Repertoires were generated with immunoSEQ multiplex PCR, while TCRdb's copy carries only in-frame clones and drops some. The top ten hold under 7.5% of the sample, which has around 100,000 clones, roughly 91% seen once. The sample here was peripheral blood mononuclear cells (PBMCs), taken before the second cycle of nivolumab. The receptor set was obtained from a human donor with classical Hodgkin lymphoma. The CDR3 runs from the conserved cysteine through the conserved F or W. D genes are given only for firm matches. Clone size is given for some rows only: seen once, a few or many times, or a class if the clone is expanded.

>TRBJ2-1|TRBV4-2|-|TRBD2
CASSETSGAYNEQFF
TGTGCCAGCAGCGAGACTAGCGGGGCCTACAATGAGCAGTTCTTC
>TRBJ2-6|TRBV9|once|TRBD1
CASSPSTGGTGANVLTF
TGTGCCAGCAGTCCCTCGACAGGGGGGACTGGGGCCAACGTCCTGACTTTC
>TRBJ2-7|TRBV7-2|-|-
CASSLAFYEQYF
TGTGCCAGCAGCTTAGCTTTCTACGAGCAGTACTTC
>TRBJ2-7|TRBV7-8|-|-
CASSDRDRTSYEQYF
TGTGCCAGCAGCGACCGGGACCGTACCTCCTACGAGCAGTACTTC
>TRBJ1-4|TRBV19|-|TRBD1
CASSMRDRAEKLFF
TGTGCCAGTAGCATGCGGGACAGGGCTGAAAAACTGTTTTTT
>TRBJ2-3|TRBV6-5|-|TRBD2
CASRISGASTDTQYF
TGTGCCAGCAGGATCAGCGGGGCCAGCACAGATACGCAGTATTTT
>TRBJ2-1|TRBV7-2|-|TRBD2
CASSSSGGTSGQFF
TGTGCCAGCAGCTCTAGCGGGGGGACCTCGGGGCAGTTCTTC
>TRBJ1-4|TRBV5-1|-|-
CASHFRGQGGEKLFF
TGCGCCAGCCATTTCCGGGGCCAGGGTGGCGAAAAACTGTTTTTT
>TRBJ1-5|TRBV4-3|-|TRBD1
CASSQDPAGTGDQPQHF
TGCGCCAGCAGCCAAGACCCCGCGGGGACAGGGGATCAGCCCCAGCATTTT
>TRBJ2-1|TRBV6-5|-|TRBD1
CASSPGTAIYNEQFF
TGTGCCAGCAGTCCCGGGACAGCAATTTACAATGAGCAGTTCTTC
>TRBJ1-4|TRBV4-2|-|TRBD1
CASSDRYRGSGEKLFF
TGTGCCAGCAGCGACCGGTACAGGGGGTCGGGTGAAAAACTGTTTTTT
>TRBJ2-7|TRBV29-1|once|TRBD2
CSVDNTSGGYEQYF
TGCAGCGTTGATAATACTAGCGGGGGGTACGAGCAGTACTTC
>TRBJ2-1|TRBV19|-|-
CASSIVRWPTPNEQFF
TGTGCCAGTAGTATAGTTAGGTGGCCAACCCCCAATGAGCAGTTCTTC
>TRBJ1-1|TRBV18|-|-
CASSQGGIDTEAFF
TGTGCCAGCTCCCAGGGAGGGATCGACACTGAAGCTTTCTTT
>TRBJ2-3|TRBV5-1|-|-
CASSLENSRRSF
TGCGCCAGCAGCTTAGAAAATTCCCGACGGTCTTTT
>TRBJ2-5|TRBV29-1|-|-
CSVEDSAGWETQYF
TGCAGCGTTGAAGATTCGGCAGGGTGGGAGACCCAGTACTTC
>TRBJ1-3|TRBV11-2|-|-
CASSLAPRGATGNTIYF
TGTGCCAGCAGCTTAGCCCCTCGGGGGGCAACTGGAAACACCATATATTTT
>TRBJ2-1|TRBV18|-|TRBD1
CATAIRGHTNEQFF
TGTGCCACCGCGATCAGGGGGCATACAAATGAGCAGTTCTTC
>TRBJ1-1|TRBV5-1|-|-
CASSSPLLDTEAFF
TGCGCCAGCAGCTCTCCCCTTTTGGACACTGAAGCTTTCTTT
>TRBJ2-7|TRBV7-8|once|-
CASSLVAFTYEQYF
TGTGCCAGCAGCTTAGTGGCTTTTACCTACGAGCAGTACTTC
>TRBJ1-1|TRBV6-6|-|-
CASRFFGGNTEAFF
TGTGCCAGCAGGTTCTTCGGGGGGAACACTGAAGCTTTCTTT
>TRBJ1-3|TRBV7-6|once|-
CASSLTPSRNTIYF
TGTGCCAGCAGCCTTACTCCCTCAAGAAACACCATATATTTT
>TRBJ1-1|TRBV19|-|-
CASSPSRGTEAFF
TGTGCCAGTAGTCCCTCGAGGGGCACTGAAGCTTTCTTT
>TRBJ2-1|TRBV5-1|-|-
CASSPTGLSDEQFF
TGCGCCAGCAGCCCGACGGGGCTGTCCGATGAGCAGTTCTTC
>TRBJ1-2|TRBV4-1|-|TRBD1
CASSHDRVPLGYTF
TGCGCCAGCAGCCACGACAGGGTCCCCCTTGGCTACACCTTC
>TRBJ2-2|TRBV11-2|-|-
CASSPDLNTGELFF
TGTGCCAGCAGTCCTGACCTAAACACCGGGGAGCTGTTTTTT
>TRBJ2-7|TRBV7-6|-|TRBD1
CASSSEQGYLSEEQYF
TGTGCCAGCAGCTCGGAACAGGGGTACCTTAGTGAGGAGCAGTACTTC
>TRBJ1-5|TRBV6-5|-|-
CASPGGYQPQHF
TGTGCCAGCCCGGGGGGTTATCAGCCCCAGCATTTT
>TRBJ2-2|TRBV4-2|-|TRBD2
CASSQDNGPRGVGGELFF
TGTGCCAGCAGCCAAGATAACGGGCCCCGGGGGGTTGGAGGGGAGCTGTTTTTT
>TRBJ1-4|TRBV18|-|TRBD1
CASSPRRAGGEKLFF
TGTGCCAGCTCTCCACGCCGGGCAGGGGGAGAAAAACTGTTTTTT
>TRBJ1-4|TRBV15|-|-
CATSRVGTTGEKLFF
TGTGCCACCAGCAGAGTTGGGACTACAGGGGAAAAACTGTTTTTT
>TRBJ1-4|TRBV7-9|-|TRBD1
CASTDQGAGANEKLFF
TGTGCCAGCACCGATCAGGGGGCTGGGGCTAATGAAAAACTGTTTTTT
>TRBJ2-1|TRBV29-1|-|TRBD1
CSAGRGLVLNEQFF
TGCAGCGCAGGTAGGGGGCTTGTCCTCAATGAGCAGTTCTTC
>TRBJ1-1|TRBV14|-|-
CASSQGAGNTEAFF
TGTGCCAGCAGCCAAGGGGCTGGGAACACTGAAGCTTTCTTT
>TRBJ2-7|TRBV7-6|-|-
CASSPLPGEQYF
TGTGCCAGCAGCCCCCTCCCGGGCGAGCAGTACTTC
>TRBJ1-5|TRBV10-3|-|-
CAIDPGQYSNQPQHF
TGTGCCATCGATCCAGGGCAGTATAGCAATCAGCCCCAGCATTTT
>TRBJ2-1|TRBV4-2|-|-
CASSQGQGMLNEQFF
TGTGCCAGCAGCCAAGGGCAGGGGATGTTGAATGAGCAGTTCTTC
>TRBJ2-1|TRBV19|-|-
CASSIPSLYNEQFF
TGTGCCAGTAGTATACCCTCCCTCTACAATGAGCAGTTCTTC
>TRBJ2-5|TRBV4-1|-|TRBD2
CASSQGGDGDLQETQYF
TGCGCCAGCAGCCAGGGAGGGGACGGAGACCTCCAAGAGACCCAGTACTTC
>TRBJ1-2|TRBV4-1|once|-
CASSQALRQSFYGYTF
TGCGCCAGCAGCCAAGCTCTGAGACAGTCGTTCTATGGCTACACCTTC
>TRBJ2-7|TRBV30|-|-
CAWSAGGSLYEQYF
TGTGCCTGGAGTGCAGGAGGGTCTCTGTACGAGCAGTACTTC
>TRBJ2-1|TRBV7-9|-|-
CASSPLGSYNGQFF
TGTGCCAGCAGCCCCCTCGGGTCCTACAATGGGCAGTTCTTC
>TRBJ2-5|TRBV19|-|-
CASSIGGGETQYF
TGTGCCAGTAGTATAGGCGGGGGCGAGACCCAGTACTTC
>TRBJ2-1|TRBV7-9|-|-
CASEPRGNNEQFF
TGTGCCAGCGAACCGAGGGGGAACAATGAGCAGTTCTTC
>TRBJ1-5|TRBV19|few|-
CASSAGTLGPQHF
TGTGCCAGTAGTGCCGGGACCCTCGGGCCCCAGCATTTT
>TRBJ2-2|TRBV5-6|-|-
CASSLLWTLTRNTGELFF
TGTGCCAGCAGCTTGCTCTGGACACTAACTCGGAACACCGGGGAGCTGTTTTTT
>TRBJ1-3|TRBV2|few|-
CASSAGQSSGNTIYF
TGTGCCAGCAGTGCCGGACAGAGCTCTGGAAACACCATATATTTT
>TRBJ1-5|TRBV6-1|once|-
CASRNLDRDQPQHF
TGTGCCAGCAGAAACCTTGACAGAGATCAGCCCCAGCATTTT
>TRBJ1-2|TRBV7-9|few|-
CASSLWVNYGYTF
TGTGCCAGCAGCTTGTGGGTAAACTATGGCTACACCTTC
>TRBJ2-1|TRBV6-6|-|-
CASSYSKARGDEQFF
TGTGCCAGCAGTTACTCGAAGGCCAGGGGGGATGAGCAGTTCTTC
>TRBJ1-1|TRBV30|-|-
CAWSGGTNTEAFF
TGTGCCTGGAGTGGGGGCACCAACACTGAAGCTTTCTTT
>TRBJ1-4|TRBV30|-|TRBD1
CAWSFLTGKDEKLFF
TGTGCCTGGAGCTTCCTGACAGGGAAGGATGAAAAACTGTTTTTT
>TRBJ1-5|TRBV19|few|-
CASTLGGGYRQAQHF
TGTGCCAGTACCCTAGGCGGGGGCTACAGGCAGGCCCAGCATTTT
>TRBJ1-5|TRBV7-2|once|-
CASSSSRGSNQPQHF
TGTGCCAGCAGCTCCAGTAGGGGTAGCAATCAGCCCCAGCATTTT
>TRBJ2-5|TRBV7-9|-|TRBD1
CASSLGGQGKTQYF
TGTGCCAGCAGCTTAGGGGGACAGGGGAAGACCCAGTACTTC